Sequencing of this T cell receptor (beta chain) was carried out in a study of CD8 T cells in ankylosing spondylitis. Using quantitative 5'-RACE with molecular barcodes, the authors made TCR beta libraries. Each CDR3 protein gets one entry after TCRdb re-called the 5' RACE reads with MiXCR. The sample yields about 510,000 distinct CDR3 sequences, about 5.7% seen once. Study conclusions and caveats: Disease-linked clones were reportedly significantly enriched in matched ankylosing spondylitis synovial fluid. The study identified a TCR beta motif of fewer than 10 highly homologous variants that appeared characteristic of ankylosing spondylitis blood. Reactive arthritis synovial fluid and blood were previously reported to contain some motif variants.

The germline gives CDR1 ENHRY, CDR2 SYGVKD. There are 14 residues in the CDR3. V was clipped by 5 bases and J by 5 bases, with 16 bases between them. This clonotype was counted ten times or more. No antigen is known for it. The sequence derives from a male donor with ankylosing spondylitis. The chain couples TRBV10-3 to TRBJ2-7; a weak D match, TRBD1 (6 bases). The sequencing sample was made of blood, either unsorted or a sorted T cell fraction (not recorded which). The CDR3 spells CAISRAQGVHEQYF. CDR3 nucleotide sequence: TGTGCCATCAGTCGCGCACAGGGAGTACACGAGCAGTACTTC.